Listed below are T cell receptor beta chains from one sample, sequenced in a study of blood T cell repertoires in COVID-19. TCRdb's copy holds only in-frame clones and misses some; the assay was immunoSEQ multiplex PCR. The sample includes fewer than 300,000 clones, around 85% of them seen just once. The sequenced sample consisted of peripheral blood. The receptors come from a human donor with COVID-19, enrolled during active disease. The donor label of this sample is uncertain. The CDR3 runs from the conserved cysteine through the conserved F or W. A D gene is named only where the DNA matches it firmly. For some rows the clone size is stated as once, few or many, or as a class when expanded; others skip it.

>NA|TRBJ1-1|TRBV3-1/TRBV3-2|NA
CASSQGQGYSEAFF
TGTGCCAGCAGCCAAGGGCAGGGATACTCTGAAGCTTTCTTT
>TRBD1|TRBJ1-1|TRBV3-1/TRBV3-2|NA
CASSLRQGARAFF
TGTGCCAGCAGCCTGAGACAGGGGGCGCGGGCTTTCTTT
>TRBD2|TRBJ2-1|TRBV27|NA
CASSFAGLGPSNEQFF
TGTGCCAGCAGTTTTGCGGGACTAGGTCCTTCCAATGAGCAGTTCTTC
>TRBD1|TRBJ1-6|TRBV11-2|NA
CASSRTGALYNSPLHF
TGTGCCAGCAGCCGGACAGGGGCCCTTTATAATTCACCCCTCCACTTT
>TRBD1|TRBJ2-5|TRBV12-5|NA
CASGLARQGTRETQYF
TGTGCTAGTGGTTTGGCCAGACAGGGGACGCGAGAGACCCAGTACTTC
>NA|TRBJ2-2|TRBV30|NA
CAWTGNTGELFF
TGTGCCTGGACGGGGAACACCGGGGAGCTGTTTTTT
>TRBD1|TRBJ2-5|TRBV28|NA
CASRAGGRETQYF
TGTGCCAGCAGGGCAGGGGGCAGGGAGACCCAGTACTTC
>NA|TRBJ2-5|TRBV19|NA
CASSVGLDQETQYF
TGTGCCAGTAGTGTAGGACTCGACCAAGAGACCCAGTACTTC
>NA|TRBJ1-5|TRBV2|NA
CASSDEGYSNQPQHF
TGTGCCAGCAGTGACGAGGGATATAGCAATCAGCCCCAGCATTTT
>TRBD1|TRBJ1-4|TRBV30|NA
CAWSAGQIREKLFF
TGTGCCTGGAGTGCGGGACAGATAAGGGAAAAACTGTTTTTT
>TRBD2|TRBJ2-2|TRBV5-4|NA
CASSLPSGNTGELFF
TGTGCCAGCAGCTTGCCTAGCGGGAATACCGGGGAGCTGTTTTTT
>TRBD1|TRBJ1-6|TRBV5-6|NA
CASSPGTGVRYSPLHF
TGTGCCAGCAGTCCCGGGACAGGGGTTCGTTATTCACCCCTCCACTTT
>NA|TRBJ1-2|TRBV6-2/TRBV6-3|NA
CASSYGGANYGYTF
TGTGCCAGCAGTTACGGAGGGGCTAACTATGGCTACACCTTC
>TRBD2|TRBJ2-3|TRBV7-9|NA
CASSQGLASTDTQYF
TGTGCCAGCAGCCAAGGACTAGCGAGCACAGATACGCAGTATTTT
>NA|TRBJ1-1|TRBV15|once
CATSRGGLNTEAFF
TGTGCCACCAGCAGAGGAGGCTTGAACACTGAAGCTTTCTTT
>NA|TRBJ2-1|TRBV3-1/TRBV3-2|NA
CASSQANEQFF
TGTGCCAGCAGCCAAGCAAATGAGCAGTTCTTC
>TRBD2|TRBJ2-3|TRBV28|NA
CASSSPLRTSGNTDTQYF
TGTGCCAGCAGTTCACCCCTCCGGACTAGCGGGAACACAGATACGCAGTATTTT
>TRBD2|TRBJ2-1|TRBV30|once
CAWSVLAGPYNEQFF
TGTGCCTGGAGTGTACTAGCGGGACCATACAATGAGCAGTTCTTC
>TRBD2|TRBJ2-7|TRBV9|NA
CASSVDIAGWVEQYF
TGTGCCAGCAGCGTAGATATAGCGGGATGGGTCGAGCAGTACTTC
>NA|TRBJ2-6|TRBV12-5|NA
CASGMRTGSGANVLTF
TGTGCTAGTGGCATGAGAACAGGATCTGGGGCCAACGTCCTGACTTTC
>NA|TRBJ1-2|TRBV19|NA
CASSIVPGPNYGYTF
TGTGCCAGTAGTATAGTTCCAGGGCCCAACTATGGCTACACCTTC
>TRBD1|TRBJ1-6|TRBV7-9|NA
CASSSPGQGNSPLHF
TGTGCCAGCAGCTCCCCGGGACAGGGGAATTCACCCCTCCACTTT
>NA|TRBJ1-1|TRBV4-3|NA
CASSQAQGSMNTEAFF
TGCGCCAGCAGCCAAGCCCAGGGCAGCATGAACACTGAAGCTTTCTTT
>TRBD1|TRBJ2-7|TRBV10-2|NA
CASRQQGAAYEQYF
TGCGCCAGCCGACAACAGGGGGCGGCTTACGAGCAGTACTTC
>TRBD1|TRBJ1-1|TRBV30|NA
CAWRRQGRTEAFF
TGTGCCTGGAGAAGACAGGGGAGGACTGAAGCTTTCTTT